The TCR beta chain under discussion was sequenced for a study of CD4 T cells in relation to SARS-CoV-2 and coronaviruses. Study information: The negative reference was HIV-1 Nef peptide pool or peptide-free culture. Overall study results and limits: SARS-CoV-2-driven expansion was significantly weaker in crossreactive than monoreactive clones. Crossreactivity was assessed only for spike protein, not other viral proteins.

CDR1 is LGHDT and CDR2 is YNNKEL in the germline V gene (reference sequence). The CDR3 sequence is 14 residues long. J was trimmed by 10 bases and V by 2 bases; bases with no gene match: 8. CD4+ T cells from unexposed donors were obtained before the COVID-19 pandemic (2011-2018). The cells were cultured for 9 to 11 days before CD4+ T cells were isolated. Cells permitting, SARS-CoV-2 S/N and four cold-coronavirus spikes were tested on unexposed-donor CD4+ T cells. This clone was seen a single time. Antigen specificity is unknown. Generated by immunoSEQ multiplex PCR, the TCRdb table keeps only in-frame clones and is missing some. The sample consists of about 25,000 clones, about 82% of them appearing once.

The V call is TRBV3-1 (or the pseudogene TRBV3-2), the J call TRBJ2-1, with TRBD2 matching 7 bases. The source material was CD4+ T cells from PBMCs, cultured in vitro. The TCR sequence derives from a human donor in good health. This chain's CDR3 is CASSQNTLAFEQFF. CDR3 nucleotide sequence: TGTGCCAGCAGCCAAAATACACTAGCGTTCGAGCAGTTCTTC.